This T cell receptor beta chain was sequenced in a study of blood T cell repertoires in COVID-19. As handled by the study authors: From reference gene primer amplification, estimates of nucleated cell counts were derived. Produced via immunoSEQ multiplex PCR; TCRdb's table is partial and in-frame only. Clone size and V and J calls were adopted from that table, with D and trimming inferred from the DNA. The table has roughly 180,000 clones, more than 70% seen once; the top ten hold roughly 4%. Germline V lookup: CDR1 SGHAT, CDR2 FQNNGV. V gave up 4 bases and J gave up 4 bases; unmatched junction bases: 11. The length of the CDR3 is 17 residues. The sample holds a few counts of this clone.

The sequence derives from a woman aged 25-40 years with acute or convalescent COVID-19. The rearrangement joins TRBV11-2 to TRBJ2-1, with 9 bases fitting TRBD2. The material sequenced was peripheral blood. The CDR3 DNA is TGTGCCAGCAGCTCGGTAACGCTAGCGGGGATATACAATGAGCAGTTCTTC. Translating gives CASSSVTLAGIYNEQFF.